The next 26 T cell receptor beta chains were all read from a single sample in a study of cytomegalovirus exposure and HLA in healthy donors. PCR primers comprised 60 Vbeta and 13 Jbeta primers. The method was immunoSEQ multiplex PCR; TCRdb's version includes in-frame clones alone and lacks a portion of them. Seen here are about 82,000 clones, approximately 70% observed once, and the top ten hold about 8%. Material for sequencing was PBMCs. These receptors came from a man aged 60 to 75 in good health and CMV-seronegative.

The V and J genes are TRBV6-1 and TRBJ2-1; a possible D gene is TRBD2 (5 bases). Per the germline V gene, CDR1 is MNHNS and CDR2 is SASEGT. This CDR3 comprises 13 residues. V lost 5 bases, J lost 8 bases, and 13 bases lay in between. The CDR3 loop is CASSRSLGDEQFF. The CDR3 nucleotides read TGTGCCAGCAGTCGGAGTCTCGGGGATGAGCAGTTCTTC.

This chain links TRBV5-1 with TRBJ2-5; 9 bases are shared with TRBD1. The CDR3 consists of 15 residues. Germline CDR1 is SGHRS and CDR2 is YFSETQ. The J segment lost 3 bases and the V segment lost 4 bases, leaving 7 bases of the junction unmatched. The CDR3 region is CASSTGTGPEETQYF. As DNA, the CDR3 is TGCGCCAGCAGCACAGGGACAGGGCCGGAAGAGACCCAGTACTTC. Full variable domain (missing parts from reference TRBV5-1 and TRBJ2-5): KAGVTQTPRYLIKTRGQQVTLSCSPISGHRSVSWYQQTPGQGLQFLFEYFSETQRNKGNFPGRFSGRQFSNSRSEMNVSTLELGDSALYLCASSTGTGPEETQYFGPGTRLLVL.

The chain has TRBV7-9 and TRBJ2-5; D may be TRBD2 (5 bases). V lost 5 bases, J lost 1 base, and 11 bases lay in between. This CDR3 spans 14 amino acids. The germline gives CDR1 SEHNR, CDR2 FQNEAQ (reference sequence). The CDR3, as DNA: TGTGCCAGCAGCGCGCCGGGGTCCCAAGAGACCCAGTACTTC. It encodes CASSAPGSQETQYF. The full variable domain, with the rest looked up from reference TRBV7-9 and TRBJ2-5, is DTGVSQNPRHKITKRGQNVTFRCDPISEHNRLYWYRQTLGQGPEFLTYFQNEAQLEKSRLLSDRFSAERPKGSFSTLEIQRTEQGDSAMYLCASSAPGSQETQYFGPGTRLLVL.

V is TRBV4-1 and J is TRBJ2-1, with 10 bases that match TRBD2. Per germline, CDR1 MGHRA and CDR2 YSYEKL. The CDR3 covers 15 residues. V shed 6 bases and J 8 bases; nucleotides not matched to a gene: 10. The DNA for the CDR3 is TGCGCCAGCAGGTTTCGTAGCGGGAGGTTGGATGAGCAGTTCTTC. Encoded protein: CASRFRSGRLDEQFF.

The CDR3 DNA sequence: TGCAGCGTCGGGAGCGTCCTGGGCTACAATGAGCAGTTCTTC. Its translation is CSVGSVLGYNEQFF. J is TRBJ2-1 and V is TRBV29-1; D is perhaps TRBD2 (6 bases). Germline V gene data show CDR1 as SQVTM and CDR2 as ANQGSEA. The germline V and J ends were trimmed by 6 bases and 3 bases, with 15 bases remaining between them. The CDR3 contains 14 residues.

The V call is TRBV6-1, the J call TRBJ2-2, with D maybe TRBD2 (5 bases). CDR3 length: 14 amino acids. With 7 bases removed from V and 1 base from J, the gap between germline ends came to 10 bases. Per germline, CDR1 MNHNS and CDR2 SASEGT. The CDR3 sequence: CASNSGVNTGELFF. DNA for the CDR3: TGTGCCAGCAACAGCGGAGTGAACACCGGGGAGCTGTTTTTT.

The rearrangement uses TRBV7-2 and TRBJ2-2; 9 nucleotides match TRBD2. CDR1 is SGHTA and CDR2 is FQGNSA in the germline V gene. The length of the CDR3 is 16 residues. The J segment lost 2 bases and the V segment lost 4 bases, leaving 5 bases of the junction unmatched. CDR3 sequence: CASSYRLAANTGELFF. As DNA, the CDR3 is TGTGCCAGCAGCTACAGACTAGCGGCCAACACCGGGGAGCTGTTTTTT.

The chain is built from TRBV7-8 and TRBJ2-7, with TRBD2 identical over 10 bases. Germline V gene data show CDR1 as SGHVS and CDR2 as FQNEAQ. After removal of 3 bases from V and 9 bases from J, the junction contained 5 bases not matched to a gene. The CDR3 contains 13 residues. DNA for the CDR3: TGTGCCAGCAGCTTTGCTAGCGGGAGAGGGCAGTACTTC. This gives the protein CASSFASGRGQYF.

This clone appeared a single time. The CDR3 is CASSLELAGGHEQFF. The DNA for the CDR3 is TGTGCCAGCAGCTTAGAGCTAGCGGGGGGTCATGAGCAGTTCTTC. The chain has TRBV7-2 and TRBJ2-1; TRBD2 aligns across 11 bases. V was clipped by 1 base and J by 8 bases; unmatched bases: 4. CDR3 length: 15 residues. Germline V gene sequence: CDR1 SGHTA, CDR2 FQGNSA.

This clone has only one observation. The gene calls are TRBV19 and TRBJ1-2; D uncertain. Trimming pared 5 bases from V and 7 bases from J, leaving 11 bases between. This CDR3 has 12 amino acids. The germline V gene encodes CDR1 LNHDA and CDR2 SQIVND (reference sequence). The chain's CDR3 is CASSPPEGGYTF. The DNA of the CDR3 is TGTGCCAGTAGTCCCCCAGAGGGTGGCTACACCTTC.

The rearrangement links TRBV5-1 to TRBJ2-7, with D uncertain. Germline CDR1 SGHRS, CDR2 YFSETQ. This CDR3 has 11 residues. With 5 bases removed from V and 6 bases from J, the gap between germline ends came to 9 bases. CDR3 in amino acids: CASSAPGEQYF. The CDR3, as DNA: TGCGCCAGCAGTGCCCCAGGCGAGCAGTACTTC.

The chain has TRBV30 and TRBJ1-1, with D possibly being TRBD1 (5 bases). The germline V gene has CDR1 GTSNPN and CDR2 SVGIG (reference sequence). The length of the CDR3 is 13 residues. Deletions cut 4 bases from V and 0 bases from J, with 9 bases between. CDR3 region: CAWTEGMNTEAFF. In DNA form, the CDR3 reads TGTGCCTGGACGGAGGGGATGAACACTGAAGCTTTCTTT. Full variable domain (missing parts from reference TRBV30 and TRBJ1-1): SQTIHQWPATLVQPVGSPLSLECTVEGTSNPNLYWYRQAAGRGLQLLFYSVGIGQISSEVPQNLSASRPQDRQFILSSKKLLLSDSGFYLCAWTEGMNTEAFFGQGTRLTVV.

The chain recombines TRBV4-2 with TRBJ2-1; 10 bases are a match to TRBD2. The germline CDR1 and CDR2 sequences are LGHNA and YNFKEQ. This CDR3 contains 15 residues. The J segment lost 7 bases and the V segment lost 4 bases, leaving 7 bases of the junction unmatched. CDR3: CASSLASGSWNEQFF. The CDR3 DNA is TGTGCCAGCAGCCTCGCTAGCGGGAGTTGGAATGAGCAGTTCTTC.

This clone was found a few times. This sequence joins TRBV9 and TRBJ2-1; TRBD1 agrees at 9 bases. The CDR3 is made up of 14 amino acids. Germline V gene lookup returns CDR1 SGDLS and CDR2 YYNGEE. V gave up 3 bases and J gave up 9 bases; unmatched junction bases: 7. The CDR3 DNA reads TGTGCCAGCAGCGGCTGGGACAGGGTTGGTGAGCAGTTCTTC. The encoded protein is CASSGWDRVGEQFF.

This rearrangement joins TRBV29-1 to TRBJ1-5; a weak D match, TRBD1 (6 bases). Germline values: CDR1 SQVTM, CDR2 ANQGSEA. This CDR3 region has 15 residues. Trimming removed 6 bases from V and 0 bases from J, with 15 bases in between. The chain's CDR3 is CSVVGGSDSNQPQHF. DNA for the CDR3: TGCAGCGTGGTTGGGGGCTCGGATAGCAATCAGCCCCAGCATTTT.

The J gene is TRBJ1-5, the V gene TRBV5-6; 10 bases line up with TRBD1. The CDR3 has 15 amino acids. V lost 4 bases, J lost 4 bases, and 5 bases stayed unmatched. Germline V gene sequence: CDR1 SGHDT, CDR2 YYEEEE. As DNA, the CDR3 is TGTGCCAGCAGCCAAGGGACAGGGGATAATCAGCCCCAGCATTTT. The encoded protein is CASSQGTGDNQPQHF. Looking up the rest from reference TRBV5-6 and TRBJ1-5 gives the full variable domain: DAGVTQSPTHLIKTRGQQVTLRCSPKSGHDTVSWYQQALGQGPQFIFQYYEEEERQRGNFPDRFSGHQFPNYSSELNVNALLLGDSALYLCASSQGTGDNQPQHFGDGTRLSIL.

The rearrangement uses TRBV7-2 and TRBJ2-3; perhaps TRBD1 as D (5 bases). Germline lookup yields CDR1 SGHTA and CDR2 FQGNSA. The CDR3 extends over 15 amino acids. The V gene lost 5 bases and the J gene lost 5 bases, with 17 bases spanning the gap. CDR3 coding DNA: TGTGCCAGCAGCCGCTCGTGGGGCCCGGGAGATACGCAGTATTTT. As protein: CASSRSWGPGDTQYF.

This clone was counted ten times or more. This chain connects TRBV5-1 to TRBJ2-2; D remains unclear. The CDR3 is made up of 16 amino acids. V was clipped by 0 bases and J by 7 bases, with 16 bases between them. Looked up from germline, CDR1 is SGHRS and CDR2 is YFSETQ. CDR3 region: CASSLAPGIVDGELFF. CDR3 nucleotides: TGCGCCAGCAGCTTGGCCCCAGGAATAGTAGACGGGGAGCTGTTTTTT.

The sample holds one count of this clone. The V and J genes are TRBV19 and TRBJ2-6, with D unresolved. Germline lookup yields CDR1 LNHDA and CDR2 SQIVND (reference sequence). V was cut by 2 bases and J by 0 bases, with 2 bases left in between. The length of the CDR3 is 14 residues. This CDR3 is CASSILSGANVLTF. For the CDR3, the DNA is TGTGCCAGTAGTATACTCTCTGGGGCCAACGTCCTGACTTTC.

This clone was seen more than once but under ten times. The chain couples TRBV4-2 to TRBJ2-5; 8 nucleotides match TRBD1. V was clipped by 3 bases and J by 5 bases; unmatched bases: 5. Germline V lookup: CDR1 LGHNA, CDR2 YNFKEQ. The CDR3 is made up of 14 amino acids. The CDR3 DNA sequence: TGTGCCAGCAGCCATCCGACAGGGGAGGAGACCCAGTACTTC. Its translation: CASSHPTGEETQYF.

This clone was picked up a small number of times. The chain is built from TRBV28 and TRBJ2-5, with D perhaps matching TRBD2 (6 bases). V lost 5 bases and J lost 7, with 14 bases in between. This CDR3 is 13 amino acids long. Looked up from germline, CDR1 is MDHEN and CDR2 is SYDVKM. Written as DNA, the CDR3 is TGTGCCAGCAGTCTAGGGACGGAGGGGACCCAGTACTTC. Translating gives CASSLGTEGTQYF.

This chain uses TRBV9 with TRBJ2-3; D perhaps matches TRBD2 (7 bases). Per germline, CDR1 SGDLS and CDR2 YYNGEE. V was trimmed by 0 bases and J by 5 bases, leaving 10 bases between them. The CDR3 consists of 14 residues. The CDR3 region has the DNA TGTGCCAGCAGCGTAGACAGGGAGGGAGATACGCAGTATTTT. It codes for CASSVDREGDTQYF.

The sample holds one count of this clone. The V call is TRBV11-2, the J call TRBJ2-7; 8 bases map to TRBD1. This CDR3 spans 14 amino acids. Germline CDR1 SGHAT, CDR2 FQNNGV. Losses at the gene ends were 5 bases for V and 2 bases for J; bases not matched to a gene: 5. DNA for the CDR3: TGTGCCAGCAGCCGCAAGACAGGGGCCTACGAGCAGTACTTC. This gives the protein CASSRKTGAYEQYF. The full variable domain, with the rest looked up from reference TRBV11-2 and TRBJ2-7, is EAGVAQSPRYKIIEKRQSVAFWCNPISGHATLYWYQQILGQGPKLLIQFQNNGVVDDSQLPKDRFSAERLKGVDSTLKIQPAKLEDSAVYLCASSRKTGAYEQYFGPGTRLTVT.

A few counts support this clone. V is TRBV11-2 and J is TRBJ2-7, with 9 bases that match TRBD2. Germline trimming cut 3 bases from V and 2 bases from J; bases unmatched to any gene: 2. The CDR3 totals 14 residues. Germline assignment: CDR1 SGHAT and CDR2 FQNNGV. CDR3 amino acids: CASSLVAGAYEQYF. For the CDR3, the DNA is TGTGCCAGCAGCTTGGTAGCGGGGGCCTACGAGCAGTACTTC.

This clone was picked up a small number of times. The chain combines TRBV7-6 with TRBJ1-4; 8 nucleotides align to TRBD1. J lost 0 bases, V lost 5 bases, and 5 bases had no gene match. Germline V gene data show CDR1 as SGHVS and CDR2 as FNYEAQ. This CDR3 region has 16 residues. The CDR3 sequence is CASSDDRGATNEKLFF. The CDR3 DNA is TGTGCCAGCAGCGACGACAGGGGCGCAACTAATGAAAAACTGTTTTTT.

This clone was found a few times. The chain carries TRBV7-8 and TRBJ2-1; 10 bases fit TRBD2. Trimming at V came to 3 bases and at J to 6 bases, leaving 8 bases not matched to a gene. Germline V lookup: CDR1 SGHVS, CDR2 FQNEAQ. CDR3 size: 16 residues. CDR3 nucleotides: TGTGCCAGCAGCTTTGGAAGCGGGAGGGCCTCCAATGAGCAGTTCTTC. Protein product: CASSFGSGRASNEQFF.